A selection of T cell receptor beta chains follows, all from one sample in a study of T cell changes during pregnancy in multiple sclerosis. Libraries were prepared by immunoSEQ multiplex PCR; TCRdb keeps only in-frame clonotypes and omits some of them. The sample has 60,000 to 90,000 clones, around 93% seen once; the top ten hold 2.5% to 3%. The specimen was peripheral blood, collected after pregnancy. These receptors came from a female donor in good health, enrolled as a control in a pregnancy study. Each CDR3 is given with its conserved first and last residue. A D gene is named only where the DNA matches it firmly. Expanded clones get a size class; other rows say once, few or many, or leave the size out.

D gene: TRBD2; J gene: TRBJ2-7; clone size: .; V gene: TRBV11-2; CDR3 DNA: TGTGCCAGCAGACGACCTGGCGGGAGCGAGCAGTACTTC; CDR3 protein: CASRRPGGSEQYF
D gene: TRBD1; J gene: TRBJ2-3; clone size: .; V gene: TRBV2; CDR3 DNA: TGTGCCAGCAGTGCGAGGGGGACAGGGAGCACAGATACGCAGTATTTT; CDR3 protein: CASSARGTGSTDTQYF
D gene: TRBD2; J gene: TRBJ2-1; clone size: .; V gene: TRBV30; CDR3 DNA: TGTGCCTGGAGTCTCCAAAGCGGGGGGCAGTTCTTC; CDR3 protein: CAWSLQSGGQFF
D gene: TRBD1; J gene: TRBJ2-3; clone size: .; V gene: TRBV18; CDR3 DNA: TGTGCCAGCTCACCCTTCGGGACAGGGGGAGATACGCAGTATTTT; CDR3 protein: CASSPFGTGGDTQYF
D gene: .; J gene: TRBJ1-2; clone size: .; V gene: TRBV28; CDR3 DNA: TGTGCCAGCAGTGCAGGGACTGCGGGGTATGGCTACACCTTC; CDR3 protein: CASSAGTAGYGYTF
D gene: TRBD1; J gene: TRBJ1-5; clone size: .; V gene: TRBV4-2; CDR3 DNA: TGTGCCAGCAGCCGCGGAGGGACAGGTTATCAGCCCCAGCATTTT; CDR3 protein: CASSRGGTGYQPQHF
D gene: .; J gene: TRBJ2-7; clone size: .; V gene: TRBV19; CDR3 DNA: TGTGCCAGTAGTATGTACAGGGCCTACGAGCAGTACTTC; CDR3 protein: CASSMYRAYEQYF
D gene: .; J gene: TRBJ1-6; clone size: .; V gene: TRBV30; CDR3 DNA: TGTGCCTGGAGTGTACCTGGGGCTGTTTCACCCCTCCACTTT; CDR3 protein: CAWSVPGAVSPLHF
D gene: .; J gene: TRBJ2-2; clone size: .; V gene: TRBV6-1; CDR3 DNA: TGTGCCAGCAGCAAGGGGGCCGGGGAGCTGTTTTTT; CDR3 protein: CASSKGAGELFF
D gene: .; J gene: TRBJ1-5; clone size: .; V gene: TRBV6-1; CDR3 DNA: TGTGCCAGCAGTGACGCCACAGTTAGCAATCAGCCCCAGCATTTT; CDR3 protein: CASSDATVSNQPQHF
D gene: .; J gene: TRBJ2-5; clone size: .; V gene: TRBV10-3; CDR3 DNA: TGTGCCACCGCTACAGGCTATCAAGAGACCCAGTACTTC; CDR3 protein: CATATGYQETQYF
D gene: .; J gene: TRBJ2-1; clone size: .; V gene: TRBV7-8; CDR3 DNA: TGTGCCAGCAGCCAAGAGATGGGGGCCAGCTCCTACAATGAGCAGTTCTTC; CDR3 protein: CASSQEMGASSYNEQFF
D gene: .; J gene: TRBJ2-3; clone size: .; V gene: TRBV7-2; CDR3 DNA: TGTGCCAGCAGCTCCAAACCGAGATATACGCAGTATTTT; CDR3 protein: CASSSKPRYTQYF
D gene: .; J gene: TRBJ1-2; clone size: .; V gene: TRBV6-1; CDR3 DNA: TGTGCCAGCACGCAGCATCACAGTGGCTACACCTTC; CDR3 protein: CASTQHHSGYTF
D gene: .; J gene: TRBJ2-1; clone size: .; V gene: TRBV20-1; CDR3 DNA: TGCAGTGCTAGAGGTAGTGGTGAGCAGTTCTTC; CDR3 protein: CSARGSGEQFF
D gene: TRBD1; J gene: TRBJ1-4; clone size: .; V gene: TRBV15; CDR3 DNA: TGTGCCACCAGCGCCCGGGACAGGGGTGGCGAAAAACTGTTTTTT; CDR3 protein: CATSARDRGGEKLFF
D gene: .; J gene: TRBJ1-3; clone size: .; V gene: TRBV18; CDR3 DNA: TGTGCCAGCACAACAGGGTCAGGAAACACCATATATTTT; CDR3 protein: CASTTGSGNTIYF
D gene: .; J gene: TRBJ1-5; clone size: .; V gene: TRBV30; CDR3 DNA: TGTGCCTGGAGTGGTGGAAGAGGGAATCAGCCCCAGCATTTT; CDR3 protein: CAWSGGRGNQPQHF
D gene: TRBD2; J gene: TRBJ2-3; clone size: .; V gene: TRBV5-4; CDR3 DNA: TGTGCCAGCAGCCGCGGACTAGATACAGATACGCAGTATTTT; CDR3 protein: CASSRGLDTDTQYF
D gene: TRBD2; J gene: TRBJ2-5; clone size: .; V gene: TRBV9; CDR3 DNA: TGTGCCAGCAGCGTAAGCGGGGGGCGAGAGAGATACTTC; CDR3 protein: CASSVSGGRERYF
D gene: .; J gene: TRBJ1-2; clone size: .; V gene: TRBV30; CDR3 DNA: TGTGCCTGGAGTGCTGCCGGCCAAGGGGATGGCTACACCTTC; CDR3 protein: CAWSAAGQGDGYTF
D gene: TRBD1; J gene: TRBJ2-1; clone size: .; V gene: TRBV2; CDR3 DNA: TGTGCCAGCTTACCGGGACAGGGTGTCCCTTACAATGAGCAGTTCTTC; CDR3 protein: CASLPGQGVPYNEQFF
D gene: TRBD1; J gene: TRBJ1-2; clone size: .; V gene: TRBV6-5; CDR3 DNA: TGTGCCAGCAGTTATAGCAAGGGGGCGCGGGGCTACACCTTC; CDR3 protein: CASSYSKGARGYTF
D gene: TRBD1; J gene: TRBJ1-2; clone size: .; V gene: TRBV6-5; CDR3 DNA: TGTGCCAGCAGTTACTCCGGGACAGGGGATACCTATGGCTACACCTTC; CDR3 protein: CASSYSGTGDTYGYTF
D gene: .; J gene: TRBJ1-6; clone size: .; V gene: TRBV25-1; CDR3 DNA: TGTGCCAGCAGTCCGGGCGACAGCGCACGAGTTTCACCCCTCCACTTT; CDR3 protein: CASSPGDSARVSPLHF
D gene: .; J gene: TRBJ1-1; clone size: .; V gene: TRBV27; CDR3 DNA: TGTGCCAGCAGTTTATCTAGGGGGACGCTGAACACTGAAGCTTTCTTT; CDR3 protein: CASSLSRGTLNTEAFF
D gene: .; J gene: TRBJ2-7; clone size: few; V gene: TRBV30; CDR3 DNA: TGTGCCTGGTGCTTCGACGGGGGTAACTCCTACGAGCAGTACTTC; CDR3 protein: CAWCFDGGNSYEQYF
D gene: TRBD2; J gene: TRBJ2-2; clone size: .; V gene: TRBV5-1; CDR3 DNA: TGCGCCAGCAGCTGGACTAGCAGTCCCCGAACCGGGGAGCTGTTTTTT; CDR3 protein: CASSWTSSPRTGELFF
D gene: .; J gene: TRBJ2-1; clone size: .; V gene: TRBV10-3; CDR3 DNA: TGTGCCATCAGTGAGAATGGGCTAGTTACAGGCAATGAGCAGTTCTTC; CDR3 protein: CAISENGLVTGNEQFF
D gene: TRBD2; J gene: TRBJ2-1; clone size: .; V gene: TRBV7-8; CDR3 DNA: TGTGCCAGCAGCTTAGTCGCGGGAGTGATGTACAATGAGCAGTTCTTC; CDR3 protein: CASSLVAGVMYNEQFF
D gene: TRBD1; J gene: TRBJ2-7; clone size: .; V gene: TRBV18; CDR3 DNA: TGTGCCAGCTCACCACTTATCGGGACAGGGGGCAGCGAGCAGTACTTC; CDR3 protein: CASSPLIGTGGSEQYF